The rows below give T cell receptor beta chains drawn from one sample of a study of shared clonotypes between healthy human individuals. Sequencing used immunoSEQ multiplex PCR; TCRdb keeps in-frame clones, though not all of them. This sample has about 2.4 million clones, with roughly 93% found just once. The sample consisted of naive CD4+ T cells from PBMCs. These receptors were obtained from a man between 18 and 35 years old in good health. Some clones in this sample may be carry-over from other donors' samples. CDR3s include the opening cysteine and the closing phenylalanine or tryptophan. The D gene is left open where the match is weak. Only some rows state a clone size, as once, few, many or a class for expanded clones.

V: TRBV28
size: NA
D: TRBD2
J: TRBJ2-7
DNA: TGTGCCAGCAGTTCACCGTGGGGGGGGAAGCAGTACTTC
CDR3: CASSSPWGGKQYF

V: TRBV2
size: NA
D: NA
J: TRBJ1-3
DNA: TGTGCCAGCAGGGACTCTCACGCCGGAAACACCATATATTTT
CDR3: CASRDSHAGNTIYF

V: TRBV27
size: NA
D: NA
J: TRBJ2-2
DNA: TGTGCCAGCAGTTTATTAGCGCGGAACACCGGGGAGCTGTTTTTT
CDR3: CASSLLARNTGELFF

V: TRBV9
size: NA
D: TRBD2
J: TRBJ2-3
DNA: TGTGCCAGCAGCCCCAAGGGAGCGGGAGGTTCTAGCACAGATACGCAGTATTTT
CDR3: CASSPKGAGGSSTDTQYF

V: TRBV18
size: once
D: NA
J: TRBJ2-7
DNA: TGTGCCAGCTCGCCGACACGGAATTGGGAGCAGTACTTC
CDR3: CASSPTRNWEQYF

V: TRBV11-3
size: NA
D: NA
J: TRBJ2-7
DNA: TGTGCCAGCAGCTTAGATCCCGCAGGCCTGCAGTACTTC
CDR3: CASSLDPAGLQYF

V: TRBV28
size: few
D: NA
J: TRBJ2-7
DNA: TGTGCCAGCAGTTTGGAGGACGAGCAGTACTTC
CDR3: CASSLEDEQYF

V: TRBV5-1
size: NA
D: NA
J: TRBJ2-1
DNA: TGCGCCAGCAGCTTGGTTCAAAACAATGAGCAGTTCTTC
CDR3: CASSLVQNNEQFF

V: TRBV4-3
size: once
D: NA
J: TRBJ1-2
DNA: TGCGCCAGCAGCCAAGTAGAACCGGGACGTCATGGCTACACCTTC
CDR3: CASSQVEPGRHGYTF

V: TRBV6-1
size: NA
D: TRBD2
J: TRBJ2-3
DNA: TGTGCCAGCAGCGCAATGGCGGGAGAAGATACGCAGTATTTT
CDR3: CASSAMAGEDTQYF

V: TRBV4-1
size: NA
D: NA
J: TRBJ2-4
DNA: TGCGCCAGCAGCCAAGCCTCGGGCCCTCAGGGTCGCATTCAGTACTTC
CDR3: CASSQASGPQGRIQYF

V: TRBV5-1
size: NA
D: NA
J: TRBJ2-5
DNA: TGCGCCAGCAGCTTGGCGACGAGAGAGACCCAGTACTTC
CDR3: CASSLATRETQYF

V: TRBV25-1
size: NA
D: TRBD1
J: TRBJ2-3
DNA: TGTGCCAGCAGTGAAAGGACAGGGTTAGATACGCAGTATTTT
CDR3: CASSERTGLDTQYF

V: TRBV11-3
size: NA
D: NA
J: TRBJ2-6
DNA: TGTGCCAGCAGCCTACTAGGGCTATCCCCCTACTCTGGGGCCAACGTCCTGACTTTC
CDR3: CASSLLGLSPYSGANVLTF

V: TRBV20-1
size: few
D: NA
J: TRBJ2-1
DNA: TGCCGGGGTACCTCCTACAATGAGCAGTTCTTC
CDR3: CRGTSYNEQFF

V: TRBV5-1
size: NA
D: NA
J: TRBJ2-1
DNA: TGCGCCAGCAGCCTTCACGGACTGAACAATGAGCAGTTCTTC
CDR3: CASSLHGLNNEQFF

V: TRBV28
size: NA
D: TRBD1
J: TRBJ2-6
DNA: TGTGCCAGCCCCGGACAGGACCACTCTGGGGCCAACGTCCTGACTTTC
CDR3: CASPGQDHSGANVLTF

V: TRBV7-2
size: NA
D: NA
J: TRBJ1-1
DNA: TGTGCCAGCAGCTTAGTGGGCAGGGCGGGAGCTTTCTTT
CDR3: CASSLVGRAGAFF

V: TRBV27
size: NA
D: NA
J: TRBJ1-2
DNA: TGTGCCAGCAGTACCCGGCCGGGGGGAGGCTACACCTTC
CDR3: CASSTRPGGGYTF

V: TRBV4-2
size: NA
D: NA
J: TRBJ2-3
DNA: TGTGCCAGCAGCCAAGAGTTGAGACAGACTAGCACAGATACGCAGTATTTT
CDR3: CASSQELRQTSTDTQYF

V: TRBV5-1
size: NA
D: NA
J: TRBJ2-2
DNA: TGCGCCAGCAGCTTGAGGGACTTACTCACCGGGGAGCTGTTTTTT
CDR3: CASSLRDLLTGELFF